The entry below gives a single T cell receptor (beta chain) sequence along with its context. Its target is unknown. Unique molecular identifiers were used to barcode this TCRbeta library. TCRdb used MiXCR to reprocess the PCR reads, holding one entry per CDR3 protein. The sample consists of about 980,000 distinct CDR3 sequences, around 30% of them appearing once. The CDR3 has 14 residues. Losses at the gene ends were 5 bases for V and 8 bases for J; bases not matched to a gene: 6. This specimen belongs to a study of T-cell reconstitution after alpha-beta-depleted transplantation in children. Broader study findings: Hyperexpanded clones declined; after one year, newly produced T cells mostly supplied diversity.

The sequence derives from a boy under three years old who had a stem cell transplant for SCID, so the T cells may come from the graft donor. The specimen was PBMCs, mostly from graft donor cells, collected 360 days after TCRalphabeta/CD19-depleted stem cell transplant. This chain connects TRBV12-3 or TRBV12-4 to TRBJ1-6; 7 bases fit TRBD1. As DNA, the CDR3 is TGTGCCAGCAGTCAAACAGGGGTGGATTCACCCCTCCACTTT. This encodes CASSQTGVDSPLHF.